Each of the 29 T cell receptor beta chains below was sequenced from the same sample in a study of metastatic and nonmetastatic thyroid tumors. TCRdb used MiXCR to call clones anew from the PCR reads. The data hold over 4,000 clones, with 35% to 40% observed a single time. Patients were all untreated before their thyroid surgery. Sequenced sample: tumor tissue. These receptors were taken from a male donor with papillary thyroid cancer or a benign thyroid nodule (not recorded which). Some clones in this sample may be carry-over from other donors' samples.

A few counts support this clone. V usage is TRBV24-1 and J usage is TRBJ2-1; either TRBD1 or TRBD2 may fit D (5 bases each). This CDR3 is 14 amino acids long. With 5 bases removed from V and 5 bases from J, the gap between germline ends came to 12 bases. Germline V gene data show CDR1 as KGHDR and CDR2 as SFDVKD. The CDR3 here is CATSVAGTHNEQFF. CDR3 DNA sequence: TGTGCCACCAGTGTGGCAGGGACCCACAATGAGCAGTTCTTC.

There are a few counts of this clone. The chain has TRBV19 and TRBJ1-5, with D unclear. In germline, CDR1 is LNHDA, CDR2 SQIVND (reference sequence). Deletions cut 3 bases from V and 3 bases from J, with 12 bases between. The CDR3 has 15 residues. The CDR3 spells CASSMRNPYNQPQHF. The CDR3 DNA reads as TGTGCCAGTAGTATGCGAAACCCATACAATCAGCCCCAGCATTTT.

The rearrangement uses TRBV15 and TRBJ1-6, with 9 bases matching TRBD1. The germline CDR1 and CDR2 sequences are LNHNV and YYDKDF (reference sequence). J was trimmed by 7 bases and V by 5 bases; bases with no gene match: 0. This CDR3 region has 13 residues. CDR3 region: CATSGQGNSPLHF. In nucleotides, the CDR3 is TGTGCCACCAGCGGACAGGGGAATTCACCCCTCCACTTT.

The chain is built from TRBV30 and TRBJ1-5, with TRBD1 as a possible D gene (6 bases). This CDR3 is built from 15 residues. Germline V gene data show CDR1 as GTSNPN and CDR2 as SVGIG (reference sequence). Trimming took 0 bases from V and 1 from J, leaving 10 bases between them. CDR3 region: CAWSVSQGSNQPQHF. In nucleotides, the CDR3 is TGTGCCTGGAGTGTAAGTCAGGGGAGCAATCAGCCCCAGCATTTT.

This sequence joins TRBV6-2 or TRBV6-3 and TRBJ2-1; D uncertain. The germline V gene has CDR1 MNHEY and CDR2 SVGEGT. V lost 6 bases to trimming and J lost 6 bases, with 18 bases between them. The CDR3 consists of 15 residues. CDR3 sequence reads: CASRTPDLPCNEQFF. In nucleotides, the CDR3 is TGTGCCAGCAGAACCCCAGATCTGCCCTGCAATGAGCAGTTCTTC.

This clone came up a few times. The chain has TRBV6-6 and TRBJ1-2; a possible D gene is TRBD1 (5 bases). CDR1 MNHNY and CDR2 SVGAGI come from the germline V gene (reference sequence). V was shortened by 0 bases and J by 7 bases, with 12 bases between the two germline ends. This CDR3 is 14 amino acids long. DNA of the CDR3: TGTGCCAGCAGTTACTCGAACCAGGGCTCTGGCTACACCTTC. It specifies CASSYSNQGSGYTF.

V is TRBV6-1 and J is TRBJ1-1; maybe TRBD1 (5 bases). Germline assignment: CDR1 MNHNS and CDR2 SASEGT. Trimming cost V 1 base and J 6 bases, with 15 bases left between them. The CDR3 has 15 residues. As DNA, the CDR3 is TGTGCCAGCAGTGAAGACCCAGGGACCCTTCCTGAAGCTTTCTTT. Its protein product is CASSEDPGTLPEAFF.

The chain links TRBV6-5 to TRBJ1-1, with a possible D match to TRBD1 (5 bases). The CDR3 loop spans 13 amino acids. Per germline, CDR1 MNHEY and CDR2 SVGAGI. V lost 3 bases, J lost 11 bases, and 16 bases lay in between. The CDR3 DNA reads as TGTGCCAGCAGTTATGGATCAGGGCTACGGGCTTTCTTT. This codes for CASSYGSGLRAFF.

CDR3 in DNA: TGTGCCAGCAGCTTAGATGAACAAGGCTACACCTTC. It yields the protein CASSLDEQGYTF. This sequence joins TRBV11-1 and TRBJ1-2; no reliable D call. This CDR3 has 12 amino acids. The V end was cut by 1 base, the J end by 8 bases, with 8 bases between. The germline CDR1 and CDR2 sequences are SGHAT and FQDESV (reference sequence). Variable domain in full (rest from reference TRBV11-1 and TRBJ1-2): EAEVAQSPRYKITEKSQAVAFWCDPISGHATLYWYRQILGQGPELLVQFQDESVVDDSQLPKDRFSAERLKGVDSTLKIQPAELGDSAMYLCASSLDEQGYTFGSGTRLTVV.

The chain uses TRBV6-1 and TRBJ2-1; D uncertain. The CDR3 runs 11 residues. The V gene's germline CDR1 is MNHNS and CDR2 SASEGT. Trimming took 3 bases from V and 9 from J, leaving 6 bases between them. The CDR3 region has the DNA TGTGCCAGCAGTGAGCAGGTTGAGCAGTTCTTC. It specifies CASSEQVEQFF.

The V call is TRBV11-3, the J call TRBJ2-7, with D unresolved. V shed 3 bases and J shed 2 bases, with 5 bases lying between them. The CDR3 totals 12 residues. The V gene's germline CDR1 is SGHNT and CDR2 YENEEA. The CDR3: CASSLQPYEQYF. The CDR3 nucleotides read TGTGCCAGCAGCTTGCAGCCCTACGAGCAGTACTTC. Full variable domain (remainder filled in from reference TRBV11-3 and TRBJ2-7): EAGVVQSPRYKIIEKKQPVAFWCNPISGHNTLYWYLQNLGQGPELLIRYENEEAVDDSQLPKDRFSAERLKGVDSTLKIQPAELGDSAVYLCASSLQPYEQYFGPGTRLTVT.

This clone was counted between two and nine times. The chain employs TRBV15 and TRBJ2-7; 9 nucleotides align to TRBD1. Losses at the gene ends were 5 bases for V and 4 bases for J; bases not matched to a gene: 6. The CDR3 covers 14 residues. Germline V gene sequence: CDR1 LNHNV, CDR2 YYDKDF (reference sequence). This chain's CDR3 is CATSLQGANYEQYF. CDR3 in DNA: TGTGCCACCAGCCTACAGGGGGCGAATTACGAGCAGTACTTC. Full variable domain (remainder filled in from reference TRBV15 and TRBJ2-7): DAMVIQNPRYQVTQFGKPVTLSCSQTLNHNVMYWYQQKSSQAPKLLFHYYDKDFNNEADTPDNFQSRRPNTSFCFLDIRSPGLGDTAMYLCATSLQGANYEQYFGPGTRLTVT.

This clone was seen only a few times. V and J are TRBV9 and TRBJ1-6, with unresolved D. The CDR3 length is 12 residues. The germline V and J ends were trimmed by 3 bases and 6 bases, with 4 bases remaining between them. CDR1 is SGDLS, CDR2 YYNGEE, per germline. The CDR3 is CASSGSNSPLHF. The CDR3 region has the DNA TGTGCCAGCAGCGGCAGTAATTCACCCCTCCACTTT.

This clone was found a few times. This chain joins TRBV6-1 and TRBJ2-3; 10 positions match TRBD2. J was trimmed by 6 bases and V by 9 bases; bases with no gene match: 6. Germline V lookup: CDR1 MNHNS, CDR2 SASEGT. The CDR3 runs to 13 residues. The CDR3 bases are TGTGCCAGTCGTACTAGCGGGACCGATACGCAGTATTTT. Translating it yields CASRTSGTDTQYF.

This clone turned up a few times. The chain carries TRBV28 and TRBJ2-7; 9 bases agree with TRBD1. CDR3 length equals 13 residues. The germline gives CDR1 MDHEN, CDR2 SYDVKM. V dropped 7 bases and J dropped 4; count of bases not matched to a gene: 5. The CDR3 here is CASIGTGTYEQYF. In DNA, the CDR3 is TGTGCCAGCATCGGGACAGGGACGTACGAGCAGTACTTC. Full variable domain (missing parts from reference TRBV28 and TRBJ2-7): DVKVTQSSRYLVKRTGEKVFLECVQDMDHENMFWYRQDPGLGLRLIYFSYDVKMKEKGDIPEGYSVSREKKERFSLILESASTNQTSMYLCASIGTGTYEQYFGPGTRLTVT.

There are a few counts of this clone. The V and J genes are TRBV6-5 and TRBJ2-5, with D uncertain. CDR1 MNHEY and CDR2 SVGAGI come from the germline V gene. The CDR3 is 12 residues long. V lost 0 bases, J lost 1 base, and 0 bases lay in between. The CDR3 bases are TGTGCCAGCAGTTACTCCCAAGAGACCCAGTACTTC. Amino acid sequence: CASSYSQETQYF.

V gene TRBV12-3 or TRBV12-4 combines with J gene TRBJ2-2; 12 bases fit TRBD2. Trimming cost V 6 bases and J 12 bases; bases outside gene matches: 8. The CDR3 totals 14 residues. CDR3 protein: CASRPGLAGLQLFF. DNA of the CDR3: TGTGCCAGCAGACCAGGACTAGCGGGACTCCAGCTGTTTTTT.

This clone turned up a few times. The chain carries TRBV28 and TRBJ1-2, with 7 bases identical to TRBD1. The J segment lost 3 bases and the V segment lost 6 bases, leaving 19 bases of the junction unmatched. This CDR3 has 18 residues. Germline assignment: CDR1 MDHEN and CDR2 SYDVKM. The CDR3 reads CASRPDRVLSPFDYGYTF. DNA for the CDR3: TGTGCCAGCAGACCCGACAGGGTTCTCTCCCCCTTTGACTATGGCTACACCTTC.

The chain combines TRBV20-1 with TRBJ1-2; TRBD1 agrees at 7 bases. The J segment lost 2 bases and the V segment lost 5 bases, leaving 2 bases of the junction unmatched. The CDR3 sequence is 12 residues long. Germline CDR1 DFQATT, CDR2 SNEGSKA (reference sequence). The CDR3 loop is CSAGQANYGYTF. The CDR3 DNA follows: TGCAGTGCTGGACAGGCGAACTATGGCTACACCTTC.

The rearrangement joins TRBV6-1 to TRBJ2-2; tentatively, D is TRBD2 (5 bases). Trimming stripped 6 bases from V and 9 bases from J, with 14 bases between. The length of the CDR3 is 13 residues. Looked up from germline, CDR1 is MNHNS and CDR2 is SASEGT. CDR3 residues: CASSRDYSRELFF. In DNA, the CDR3 is TGTGCCAGCAGCCGAGACTATTCCAGGGAGCTGTTTTTT.

This clone was detected only once. CDR3 loop: CASSQDMAGELFF. CDR3 coding DNA: TGTGCCAGCAGCCAAGATATGGCTGGGGAGCTGTTTTTT. The gene calls are TRBV4-2 and TRBJ2-2; unclear D gene. Germline assignment: CDR1 LGHNA and CDR2 YNFKEQ. The CDR3 loop spans 13 amino acids. V lost 0 bases, J lost 8 bases, and 7 bases lay in between.

This clone was observed a few times. This rearrangement joins TRBV20-1 to TRBJ2-5; tentative D call: TRBD2 (6 bases). Germline loops: CDR1 DFQATT, CDR2 SNEGSKA (reference sequence). This CDR3 is built from 14 residues. V was trimmed by 0 bases and J by 5 bases, leaving 13 bases between them. The CDR3 spells CSARDLGEVETQYF. The CDR3 bases are TGCAGTGCTAGAGATTTGGGGGAGGTGGAGACCCAGTACTTC.

This chain connects TRBV2 to TRBJ1-5, with D unclear. Trimming stripped 3 bases from V and 1 base from J, with 7 bases between. The germline CDR1 and CDR2 sequences are SNHLY and FYNNEI. CDR3 size: 14 residues. Here the CDR3 DNA reads TGTGCCAGCAGTGAGGCGCCAAGCAATCAGCCCCAGCATTTT. Translation: CASSEAPSNQPQHF.

V is TRBV30 and J is TRBJ2-7; D is unclear. The CDR3 totals 12 residues. Germline CDR1 reads GTSNPN; CDR2 reads SVGIG (reference sequence). V lost 0 bases, J lost 3 bases, and 6 bases lay in between. For the CDR3, the DNA is TGTGCCTGGAGTGTACCTCGCTACGAGCAGTACTTC. It yields the protein CAWSVPRYEQYF.

The chain recombines TRBV9 with TRBJ2-2, with no clear D. Germline V gene sequence: CDR1 SGDLS, CDR2 YYNGEE. The CDR3 length is 17 residues. The V and J ends lost 0 bases and 3 bases respectively, with 15 bases between them. In nucleotides, the CDR3 is TGTGCCAGCAGCGTAGCTCAAGGGTACCTGGACACCGGGGAGCTGTTTTTT. It specifies CASSVAQGYLDTGELFF.

The chain couples TRBV5-1 to TRBJ2-7; D is perhaps TRBD2 (5 bases). CDR1 is SGHRS, CDR2 YFSETQ, per germline. Trimming left V 4 bases short and J 1 base short, with 18 bases between. This CDR3 has 16 amino acids. The CDR3 reads CASSPSLEVASYEQYF. CDR3 nucleotides: TGCGCCAGCAGCCCAAGCTTGGAGGTAGCATCCTACGAGCAGTACTTC.

The V gene is TRBV11-1, the J gene TRBJ2-1, with D possibly called TRBD1 or TRBD2 (6 bases each). Germline assignment: CDR1 SGHAT and CDR2 FQDESV (reference sequence). Trimming took off 2 bases at V and 2 bases at J, with 13 bases between the two ends. This CDR3 comprises 16 residues. CDR3 loop: CASSLRAGEAYNEQFF. Here the CDR3 DNA reads TGTGCCAGCAGCTTAAGGGCAGGGGAGGCCTACAATGAGCAGTTCTTC.

The rearrangement joins TRBV24-1 to TRBJ1-6, with D tentatively TRBD1 (5 bases). The CDR3 length is 20 residues. CDR1 and CDR2 from the germline V gene are KGHDR and SFDVKD. Trimming removed 9 bases at V and 6 bases at J, with 32 bases between. The CDR3 sequence: CATWVTWIAEGTFFNSPLHF. Written as DNA, the CDR3 is TGTGCCACCTGGGTTACTTGGATAGCGGAGGGGACGTTTTTTAATTCACCCCTCCACTTT.

The chain carries TRBV12-3 or TRBV12-4 and TRBJ2-1; a weak D match, TRBD1 (6 bases). This CDR3 contains 11 residues. V was clipped by 6 bases and J by 6 bases, with 6 bases between them. The chain's CDR3 is CASRQGNEQFF. As DNA, the CDR3 is TGTGCCAGCAGACAGGGCAATGAGCAGTTCTTC.